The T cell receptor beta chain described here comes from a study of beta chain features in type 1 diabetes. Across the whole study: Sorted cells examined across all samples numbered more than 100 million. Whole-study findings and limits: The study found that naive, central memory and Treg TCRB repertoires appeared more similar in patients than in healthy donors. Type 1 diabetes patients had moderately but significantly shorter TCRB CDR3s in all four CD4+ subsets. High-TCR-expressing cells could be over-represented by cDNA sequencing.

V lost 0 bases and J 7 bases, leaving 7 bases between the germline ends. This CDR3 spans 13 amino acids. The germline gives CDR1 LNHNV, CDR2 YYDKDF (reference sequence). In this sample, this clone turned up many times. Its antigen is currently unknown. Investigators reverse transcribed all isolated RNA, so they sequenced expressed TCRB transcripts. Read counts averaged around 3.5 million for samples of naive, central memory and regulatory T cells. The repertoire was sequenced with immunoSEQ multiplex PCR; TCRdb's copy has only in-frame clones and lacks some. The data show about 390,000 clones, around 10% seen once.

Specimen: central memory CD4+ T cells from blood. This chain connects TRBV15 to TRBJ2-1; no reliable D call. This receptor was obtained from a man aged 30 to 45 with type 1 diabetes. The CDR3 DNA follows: TGTGCCACCAGCAGAGATCCCATGAATGAGCAGTTCTTC. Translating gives CATSRDPMNEQFF.